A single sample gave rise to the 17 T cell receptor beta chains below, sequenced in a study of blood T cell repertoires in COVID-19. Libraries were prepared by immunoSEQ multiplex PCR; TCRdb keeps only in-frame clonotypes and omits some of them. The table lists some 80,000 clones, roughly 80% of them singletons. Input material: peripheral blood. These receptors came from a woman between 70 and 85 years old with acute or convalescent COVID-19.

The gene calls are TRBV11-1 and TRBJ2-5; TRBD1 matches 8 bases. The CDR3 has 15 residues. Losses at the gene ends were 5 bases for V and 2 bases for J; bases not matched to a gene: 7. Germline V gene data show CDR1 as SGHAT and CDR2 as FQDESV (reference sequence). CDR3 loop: CASSPLRTGQETQYF. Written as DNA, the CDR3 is TGTGCCAGCAGCCCCCTCCGGACAGGGCAAGAGACCCAGTACTTC. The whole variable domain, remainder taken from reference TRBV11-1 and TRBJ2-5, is EAEVAQSPRYKITEKSQAVAFWCDPISGHATLYWYRQILGQGPELLVQFQDESVVDDSQLPKDRFSAERLKGVDSTLKIQPAELGDSAMYLCASSPLRTGQETQYFGPGTRLLVL.

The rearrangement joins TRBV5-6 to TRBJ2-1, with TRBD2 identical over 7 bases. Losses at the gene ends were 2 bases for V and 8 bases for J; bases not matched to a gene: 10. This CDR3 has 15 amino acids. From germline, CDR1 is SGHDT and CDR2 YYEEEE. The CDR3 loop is CASSFFGRELHEQFF. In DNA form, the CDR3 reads TGTGCCAGCAGCTTCTTCGGGCGGGAGTTACATGAGCAGTTCTTC. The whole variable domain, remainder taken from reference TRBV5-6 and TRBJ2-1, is DAGVTQSPTHLIKTRGQQVTLRCSPKSGHDTVSWYQQALGQGPQFIFQYYEEEERQRGNFPDRFSGHQFPNYSSELNVNALLLGDSALYLCASSFFGRELHEQFFGPGTRLTVL.

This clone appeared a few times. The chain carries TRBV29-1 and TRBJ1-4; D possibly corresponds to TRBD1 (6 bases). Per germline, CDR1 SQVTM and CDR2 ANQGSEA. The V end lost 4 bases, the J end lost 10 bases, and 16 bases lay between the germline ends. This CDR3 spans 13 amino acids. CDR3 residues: CSVGLGDISKLFF. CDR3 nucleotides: TGCAGCGTTGGGTTAGGGGACATTTCAAAACTGTTTTTT.

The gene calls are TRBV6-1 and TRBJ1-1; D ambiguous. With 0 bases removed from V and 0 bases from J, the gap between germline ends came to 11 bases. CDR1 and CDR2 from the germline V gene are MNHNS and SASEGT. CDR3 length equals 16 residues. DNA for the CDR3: TGTGCCAGCAGTGAAGCGGTCACAGTAATGAACACTGAAGCTTTCTTT. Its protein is CASSEAVTVMNTEAFF.

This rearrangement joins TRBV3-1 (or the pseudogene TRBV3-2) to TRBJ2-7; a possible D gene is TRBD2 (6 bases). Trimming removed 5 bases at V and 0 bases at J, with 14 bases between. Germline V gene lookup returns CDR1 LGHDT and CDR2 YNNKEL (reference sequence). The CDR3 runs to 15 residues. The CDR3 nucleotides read TGTGCCAGCAGCTTTCTCCGGGACTCCTCCTACGAGCAGTACTTC. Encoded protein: CASSFLRDSSYEQYF.

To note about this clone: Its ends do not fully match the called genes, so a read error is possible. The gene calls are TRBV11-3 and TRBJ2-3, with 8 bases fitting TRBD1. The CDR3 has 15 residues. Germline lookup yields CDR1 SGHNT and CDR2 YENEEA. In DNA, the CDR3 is TGTACCAGCAGCTTAAGGAGACAGGGGAAGGATACGCAGTATTTT. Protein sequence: CTSSLRRQGKDTQYF.

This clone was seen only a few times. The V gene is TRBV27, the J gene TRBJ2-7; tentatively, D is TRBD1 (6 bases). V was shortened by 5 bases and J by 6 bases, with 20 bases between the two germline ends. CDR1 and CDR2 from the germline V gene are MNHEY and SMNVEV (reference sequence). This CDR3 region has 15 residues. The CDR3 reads CASSTWTESGREQYF. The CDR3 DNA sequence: TGTGCCAGCAGTACGTGGACAGAATCGGGTCGCGAGCAGTACTTC.

The CDR3 is CASSFRSVGEQFF. Here the CDR3 DNA reads TGTGCCAGCAGTTTCAGGTCGGTGGGTGAGCAGTTCTTC. The chain has TRBV27 and TRBJ2-1, with D hard to call. V shed 3 bases and J shed 9 bases, with 12 bases lying between them. The CDR3 length is 13 residues. CDR1 is MNHEY, CDR2 SMNVEV, per germline (reference sequence).

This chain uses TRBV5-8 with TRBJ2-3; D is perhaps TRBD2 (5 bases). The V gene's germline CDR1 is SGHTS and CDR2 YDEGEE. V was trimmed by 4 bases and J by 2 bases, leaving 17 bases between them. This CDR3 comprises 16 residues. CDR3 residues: CASSRTGGPSTDTQYF. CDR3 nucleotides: TGTGCCAGCAGCCGAACTGGCGGGCCTTCCACAGATACGCAGTATTTT.

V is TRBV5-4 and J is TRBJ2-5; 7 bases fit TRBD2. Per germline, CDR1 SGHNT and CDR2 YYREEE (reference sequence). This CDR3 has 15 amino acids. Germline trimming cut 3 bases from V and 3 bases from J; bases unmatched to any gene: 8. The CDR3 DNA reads TGTGCCAGCAGCTCGGGACCGGGAGGCGAAGAGACCCAGTACTTC. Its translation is CASSSGPGGEETQYF.

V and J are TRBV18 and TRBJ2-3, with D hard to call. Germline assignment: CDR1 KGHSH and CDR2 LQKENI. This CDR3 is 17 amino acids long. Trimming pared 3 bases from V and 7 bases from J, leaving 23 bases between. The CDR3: CASSPGLLTEFVNTQYF. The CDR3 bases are TGTGCCAGCTCACCGGGTTTATTGACGGAGTTTGTAAATACGCAGTATTTT.

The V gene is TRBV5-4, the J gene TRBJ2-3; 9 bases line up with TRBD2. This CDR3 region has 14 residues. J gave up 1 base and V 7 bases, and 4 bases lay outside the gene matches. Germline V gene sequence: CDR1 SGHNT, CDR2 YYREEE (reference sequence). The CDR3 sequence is CASRERGGTDTQYF. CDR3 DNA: TGTGCCAGCCGTGAGCGGGGGGGCACAGATACGCAGTATTTT.

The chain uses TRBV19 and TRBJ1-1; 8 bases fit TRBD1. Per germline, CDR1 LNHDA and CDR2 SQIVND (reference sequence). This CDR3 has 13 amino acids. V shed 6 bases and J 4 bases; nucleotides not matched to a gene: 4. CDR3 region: CASRNTGGTEAFF. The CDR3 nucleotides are TGTGCCAGTAGAAACACAGGGGGCACTGAAGCTTTCTTT. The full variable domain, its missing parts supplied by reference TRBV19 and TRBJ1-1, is DGGITQSPKYLFRKEGQNVTLSCEQNLNHDAMYWYRQDPGQGLRLIYYSQIVNDFQKGDIAEGYSVSREKKESFPLTVTSAQKNPTAFYLCASRNTGGTEAFFGQGTRLTVV.

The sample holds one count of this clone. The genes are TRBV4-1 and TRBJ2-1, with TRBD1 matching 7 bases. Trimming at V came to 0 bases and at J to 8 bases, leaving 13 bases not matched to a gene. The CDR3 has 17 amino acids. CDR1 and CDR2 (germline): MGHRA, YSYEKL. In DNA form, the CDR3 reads TGCGCCAGCAGCCAAGAGGTTGCAGGGGGATCTATTGATGAGCAGTTCTTC. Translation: CASSQEVAGGSIDEQFF.

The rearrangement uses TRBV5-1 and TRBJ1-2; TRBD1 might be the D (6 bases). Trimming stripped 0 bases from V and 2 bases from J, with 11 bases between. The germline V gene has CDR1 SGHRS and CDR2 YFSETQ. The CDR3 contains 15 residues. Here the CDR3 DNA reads TGCGCCAGCAGCTTGGGGCTAGGACAGAACTATGGCTACACCTTC. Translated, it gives CASSLGLGQNYGYTF.

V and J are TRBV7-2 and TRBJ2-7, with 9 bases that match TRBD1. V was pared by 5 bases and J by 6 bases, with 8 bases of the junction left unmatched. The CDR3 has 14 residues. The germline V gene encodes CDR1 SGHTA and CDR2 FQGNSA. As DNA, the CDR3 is TGTGCCAGCAGCCCAGGGACAGGGTACACCGAGCAGTACTTC. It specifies CASSPGTGYTEQYF.

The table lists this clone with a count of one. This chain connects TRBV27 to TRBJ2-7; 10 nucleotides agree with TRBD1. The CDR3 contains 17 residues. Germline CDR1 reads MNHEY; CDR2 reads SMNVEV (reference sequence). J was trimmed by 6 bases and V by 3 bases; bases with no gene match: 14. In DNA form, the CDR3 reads TGTGCCAGCAGTTTGAAACCGGGACAGGGGTCGGTTGGCGAGCAGTACTTC. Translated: CASSLKPGQGSVGEQYF.